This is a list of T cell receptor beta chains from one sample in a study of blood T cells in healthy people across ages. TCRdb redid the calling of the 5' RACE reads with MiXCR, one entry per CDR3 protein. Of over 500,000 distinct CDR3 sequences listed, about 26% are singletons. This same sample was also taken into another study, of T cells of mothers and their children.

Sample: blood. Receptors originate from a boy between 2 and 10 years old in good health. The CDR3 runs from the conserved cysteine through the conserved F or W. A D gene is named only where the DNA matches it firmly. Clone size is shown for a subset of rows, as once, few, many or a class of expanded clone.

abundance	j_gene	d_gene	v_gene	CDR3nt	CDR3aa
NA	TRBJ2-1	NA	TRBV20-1	TGCAGTGCTCCACCTCCAACTCGAAGCTCCTACAATGAGCAGTTCTTC	CSAPPPTRSSYNEQFF
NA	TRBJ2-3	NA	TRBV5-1	TGCGCCAGCAGCTTGGAGTACACAGATACGCAGTATTTT	CASSLEYTDTQYF
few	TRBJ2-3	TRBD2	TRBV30	TGTGCCTGGAACTCGGGGGGGGATACGCAGTATTTT	CAWNSGGDTQYF
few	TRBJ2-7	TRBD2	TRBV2	TGTGCCAGCAGCTGGACTAGCGGTTACTACGAGCAGTACTTC	CASSWTSGYYEQYF
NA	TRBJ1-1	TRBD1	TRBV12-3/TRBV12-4	TGTGCCAGTCAGCAGGGGGACACTGAAGCTTTCTTT	CASQQGDTEAFF
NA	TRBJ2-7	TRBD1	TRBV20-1	TGCAGTGCCCTCGGACAGGGTATCTACGAGCAGTACTTC	CSALGQGIYEQYF
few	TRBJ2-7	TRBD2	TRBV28	TGTGCCACCCTTGGGAATAGCGGGATTAGTACCTACAAGCAGTACTTC	CATLGNSGISTYKQYF
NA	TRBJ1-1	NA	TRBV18	TGTGCCAGCTCCCCCACCACAGGGAATACTGAAGCTTTCTTT	CASSPTTGNTEAFF
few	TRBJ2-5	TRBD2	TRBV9	TGTGCCAGCAGCCCGCGGGGGGTTGTGAGAGAGACCCAGTACTTC	CASSPRGVVRETQYF
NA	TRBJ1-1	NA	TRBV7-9	TGTGCCACATCCGTTCAGGGTGAAGCTTTCTTT	CATSVQGEAFF
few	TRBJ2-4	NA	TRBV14	TGTGCCAGCAGCCAAGAAGGGCGCCCGCTAGCCAAAAACATTCAGTACTTC	CASSQEGRPLAKNIQYF
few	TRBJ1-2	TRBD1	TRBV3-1	TGTGCCAGCAGCCACGACAGGGATCATGGCTACACCTTC	CASSHDRDHGYTF
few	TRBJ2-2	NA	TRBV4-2	TGTGCCAGCAGCCAAGGGTTCGGCACCGGGGAGCTGTTTTTT	CASSQGFGTGELFF
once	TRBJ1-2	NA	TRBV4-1	TGCGCCAGCAGCCAAGGAGCGGAAGCTAACTATGGCTACACCTTC	CASSQGAEANYGYTF
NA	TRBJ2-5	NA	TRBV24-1	TGTGCCACCAGTGGGGATTCAGAGACCCAGTACTTC	CATSGDSETQYF
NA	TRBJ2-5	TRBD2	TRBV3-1	TGTGCCAGCAGCCAACCTAGCGGGAGGGCCCGGGAGACCCAGTACTTC	CASSQPSGRARETQYF
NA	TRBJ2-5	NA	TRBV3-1	TGTGCCAGCAGCCAAGGGGGGCCGATTGAGACCCAGTACTTC	CASSQGGPIETQYF
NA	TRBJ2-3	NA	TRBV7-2	TGTGCCAGCAGCTTAAATCTGGCTAGCACAGATACGCAGTATTTT	CASSLNLASTDTQYF
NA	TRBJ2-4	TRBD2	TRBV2	TGTGCCAGCAAGCCGGGACTAGCGGGTTTAATTCAGTACTTC	CASKPGLAGLIQYF
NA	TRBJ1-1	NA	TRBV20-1	TGCAGTGCTCCCGAGGGAGTGAACACTGAAGCTTTCTTT	CSAPEGVNTEAFF
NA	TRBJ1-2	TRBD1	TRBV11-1	TGTGCCAGCAGCCCTAGAGGGGGCGCCTTGATCTATGGCTACACCTTC	CASSPRGGALIYGYTF
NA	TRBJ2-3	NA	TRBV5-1	TGCGCCAGCAGCTCTGACTGGGGCTCGCAGTATTTT	CASSSDWGSQYF
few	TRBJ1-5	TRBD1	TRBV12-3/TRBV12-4	TGTGCCAGCAGTTGGACAGGCCTTTATAGCAATCAGCCCCAGCATTTT	CASSWTGLYSNQPQHF
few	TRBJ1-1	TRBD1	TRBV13	TGTGCCAGCAGCTTAGGAGGCAGGGGGCGCGTAGAAGCTTTCTTT	CASSLGGRGRVEAFF